A single sample gave rise to the 18 T cell receptor beta chains below, sequenced in a study of T cell responses to AZD1222 COVID-19 vaccine. Only in-frame clones appear in the TCRdb table, and some are missing; sequencing was by immunoSEQ multiplex PCR. Of around 150,000 clones listed, around 92% were seen once; the top ten hold roughly 3.5%. Source: peripheral blood, taken 28 days after the second AZD1222 dose. The receptor source for this set is an adult who received the AZD1222 COVID-19 vaccine.

The gene calls are TRBV11-1 and TRBJ1-1, with a weak D call TRBD1 (6 bases). The V gene lost 3 bases and the J gene lost 7 bases, with 15 bases spanning the gap. Germline assignment: CDR1 SGHAT and CDR2 FQDESV (reference sequence). The CDR3 is 14 residues long. The chain's CDR3 is CASSLDSMGGEAFF. For the CDR3, the DNA is TGTGCCAGCAGCTTGGACAGCATGGGGGGTGAAGCTTTCTTT.

The rearrangement joins TRBV9 to TRBJ2-1, with 10 positions matching TRBD2. CDR3 length: 15 residues. The V gene's germline CDR1 is SGDLS and CDR2 YYNGEE. V lost 4 bases to trimming and J lost 6 bases; unmatched junction nucleotides: 7. The CDR3 spells CASSSLAGGPNEQFF. CDR3 bases: TGTGCCAGCAGCTCATTAGCGGGAGGTCCCAATGAGCAGTTCTTC.

The V and J genes are TRBV30 and TRBJ1-5, with TRBD1 matching over 7 bases. With 0 bases clipped from V and 4 bases from J, the junction kept 3 bases outside the gene matches. The germline CDR1 and CDR2 sequences are GTSNPN and SVGIG (reference sequence). The CDR3 consists of 14 residues. Here the CDR3 DNA reads TGTGCCTGGAGTGTACTGGGACAGAATCAGCCCCAGCATTTT. Protein sequence: CAWSVLGQNQPQHF.

The chain has TRBV28 and TRBJ2-7; 7 bases fit TRBD2. The CDR3 consists of 16 residues. The V gene end was trimmed by 4 bases and the J gene end by 0 bases; junction bases not matched to a gene: 9. Germline CDR1 is MDHEN and CDR2 is SYDVKM. The CDR3 DNA sequence: TGTGCCAGCAGTTACGTGGGAGGGCCGAGCTCCTACGAGCAGTACTTC. Its protein is CASSYVGGPSSYEQYF.

The chain joins TRBV27 to TRBJ2-5; 11 bases line up with TRBD2. Germline lookup yields CDR1 MNHEY and CDR2 SMNVEV (reference sequence). The CDR3 consists of 14 residues. Trimming removed 6 bases from V and 2 bases from J; junction bases left unmatched: 2. CDR3: CASRTSGAQETQYF. In DNA form, the CDR3 reads TGTGCCAGCAGGACTAGCGGGGCACAAGAGACCCAGTACTTC.

This clone was picked up one time. The chain combines TRBV11-2 with TRBJ2-1; D gene unclear. The CDR3 covers 14 residues. The V end lost 0 bases, the J end lost 5 bases, and 8 bases lay between the germline ends. Germline values: CDR1 SGHAT, CDR2 FQNNGV. DNA for the CDR3: TGTGCCAGCAGCTTAGACAGGTTTAACAATGAGCAGTTCTTC. The encoded protein is CASSLDRFNNEQFF.

The CDR3 nucleotides read TGTGCCAGCAGGAGGGATGGACAGGCAAATTCACCCCTCCACTTT. It encodes CASRRDGQANSPLHF. V usage is TRBV6-4 and J usage is TRBJ1-6; TRBD1 aligns across 7 bases. V was pared by 6 bases and J by 7 bases, with 9 bases of the junction left unmatched. This CDR3 has 15 amino acids. Germline loops: CDR1 MRHNA, CDR2 SNTAGT.

The J gene is TRBJ1-5, the V gene TRBV19, with D unresolved. V lost 3 bases and J lost 5, with 11 bases in between. CDR3 length: 14 amino acids. CDR1 LNHDA and CDR2 SQIVND come from the germline V gene (reference sequence). CDR3 region: CASSIDDPHQPQHF. CDR3 bases: TGTGCCAGTAGTATTGATGACCCCCATCAGCCCCAGCATTTT.

The J gene is TRBJ2-2, the V gene TRBV19, with D tentatively TRBD2 (6 bases). CDR1 is LNHDA, CDR2 SQIVND, per germline (reference sequence). CDR3 size: 13 residues. Deletions cut 5 bases from V and 9 bases from J, with 13 bases between. CDR3: CASSPFGGRELFF. DNA for the CDR3: TGTGCCAGTAGTCCCTTCGGGGGAAGGGAGCTGTTTTTT.

The chain has TRBV28 and TRBJ1-2; D is perhaps TRBD1 (6 bases). This CDR3 spans 11 amino acids. Germline V lookup: CDR1 MDHEN, CDR2 SYDVKM. V lost 2 bases and J 10 bases, leaving 8 bases between the germline ends. CDR3 sequence reads: CASSLRGFYTF. The CDR3 nucleotides read TGTGCCAGCAGTTTAAGGGGGTTCTACACCTTC.

The J gene is TRBJ2-3, the V gene TRBV19, with 13 nucleotides matching TRBD2. This CDR3 has 15 amino acids. The germline V gene encodes CDR1 LNHDA and CDR2 SQIVND (reference sequence). The ends lost 9 bases at V and 0 bases at J; junction bases unmatched: 3. Written as DNA, the CDR3 is TGTGCCAGCGCGGGACTAGCGGGAAGCACAGATACGCAGTATTTT. Translation: CASAGLAGSTDTQYF.

The gene calls are TRBV27 and TRBJ1-5; no clear D. V was trimmed by 5 bases and J by 3 bases, leaving 5 bases between them. The germline V gene encodes CDR1 MNHEY and CDR2 SMNVEV (reference sequence). CDR3 length equals 12 residues. DNA for the CDR3: TGTGCCAGCAGTCGGCCCAATCAGCCCCAGCATTTT. This encodes CASSRPNQPQHF.

This chain connects TRBV10-3 to TRBJ2-5; 9 nucleotides align to TRBD2. The CDR3 is 19 amino acids. Trimming cost V 0 bases and J 0 bases; bases outside gene matches: 11. Germline V gives CDR1 ENHRY, CDR2 SYGVKD. The CDR3: CAISESRYIAGGHQETQYF. The CDR3 DNA follows: TGTGCCATCAGTGAGTCGAGGTATATTGCGGGAGGGCACCAAGAGACCCAGTACTTC.

The chain has TRBV7-9 and TRBJ1-2; D gene uncertain. Per germline, CDR1 SEHNR and CDR2 FQNEAQ (reference sequence). The CDR3 runs to 14 residues. V was cut by 7 bases and J by 3 bases, with 15 bases left in between. As DNA, the CDR3 is TGTGCCAGCACAAACGCGGGCACGGACTATGGCTACACCTTC. Translated: CASTNAGTDYGYTF.

The rearrangement uses TRBV9 and TRBJ2-3; 7 bases map to TRBD2. V lost 1 base and J lost 6; bases outside the gene matches: 5. The CDR3 totals 14 residues. CDR1 is SGDLS and CDR2 is YYNGEE in the germline V gene. The chain's CDR3 is CASSVMTSRDTQYF. The DNA of the CDR3 is TGTGCCAGCAGCGTAATGACTAGCAGGGATACGCAGTATTTT.

V is TRBV28 and J is TRBJ1-1; D perhaps matches TRBD1 (5 bases). CDR1 and CDR2 from the germline V gene are MDHEN and SYDVKM. V was trimmed by 7 bases and J by 0 bases, leaving 9 bases between them. The CDR3 covers 13 residues. The CDR3: CASIGTMNTEAFF. The CDR3 DNA sequence: TGTGCCAGCATCGGGACCATGAACACTGAAGCTTTCTTT.

The chain combines TRBV28 with TRBJ2-3, with TRBD2 matching 7 bases. Germline-derived CDR1 and CDR2 are MDHEN and SYDVKM. CDR3 size: 17 residues. V gave up 7 bases and J gave up 2 bases; unmatched junction bases: 15. The CDR3: CASKPSWTRLNTDTQYF. DNA of the CDR3: TGTGCCAGCAAACCTAGTTGGACTAGACTCAACACAGATACGCAGTATTTT.

The V gene is TRBV4-2, the J gene TRBJ2-2, with 9 positions matching TRBD1. Trimming removed 6 bases from V and 0 bases from J; junction bases left unmatched: 5. Germline CDR1 is LGHNA and CDR2 is YNFKEQ. The CDR3 contains 16 residues. The CDR3 region has the DNA TGTGCCAGCAGAAAACAGGGGGCTTCGAACACCGGGGAGCTGTTTTTT. It encodes CASRKQGASNTGELFF.